The present TCR beta chain was sequenced within a study of control samples from healthy donors and cancer patients. Germline CDR1 and CDR2: SGHRS and YFSETQ. V was pared by 0 bases and J by 0 bases, with 9 bases between. This CDR3 spans 15 amino acids. Assay: immunoSEQ multiplex PCR; the TCRdb copy retains only in-frame clones and omits some. Of around 100,000 clones in the sample, 90% were seen once. Sequencing used blood. The clonotype was recovered from a young woman in good health. This chain links TRBV5-1 with TRBJ1-1; no firm D call. CDR3 bases: TGCGCCAGCAGCTTGGAGGCAGGCATGAACACTGAAGCTTTCTTT. This encodes CASSLEAGMNTEAFF.